These T cell receptor beta chains were read from a single sample in a study of blood T cell repertoires in COVID-19. Libraries were prepared by immunoSEQ multiplex PCR; TCRdb keeps only in-frame clonotypes and omits some of them. The sample gives around 100,000 clones, more than 65% of which show up once; 12% is in the top ten. Sequenced input: peripheral blood. The receptors originated from a woman in her 70s with acute or convalescent COVID-19. Each CDR3 is given with its conserved first and last residue.

v_call: TRBV7-9
j_call: TRBJ1-6
cdr3_aa: CASSPDQGTGNSPLHF

v_call: TRBV10-3
j_call: TRBJ2-3
cdr3_aa: CAISDLRADTQYF

v_call: TRBV2
j_call: TRBJ2-3
cdr3_aa: CASMSRASTDTQYF

v_call: TRBV28
j_call: TRBJ1-4
cdr3_aa: CASSLHTEPFATNEKLFF

v_call: TRBV29-1
j_call: TRBJ1-3
cdr3_aa: CSVEDRTGRSGNTIYF

v_call: TRBV2
j_call: TRBJ1-3
cdr3_aa: CASMTGSGNTIYF

v_call: TRBV9
j_call: TRBJ2-2
cdr3_aa: CASSLGQKMNTGELFF

v_call: TRBV7-3
j_call: TRBJ2-2
cdr3_aa: CASSPQGAVGELFF

v_call: TRBV6-1
j_call: TRBJ1-6
cdr3_aa: CASSEMDRFSPLHF

v_call: TRBV19
j_call: TRBJ1-1
cdr3_aa: CASSGGQGRGTEAFF

v_call: TRBV5-4
j_call: TRBJ1-1
cdr3_aa: CASSSTGGTEAFF

v_call: TRBV6-5
j_call: TRBJ1-5
cdr3_aa: CASRSGQGQPQHF

v_call: TRBV5-1
j_call: TRBJ1-6
cdr3_aa: CASSPLGADSPLHF

v_call: TRBV28
j_call: TRBJ1-5
cdr3_aa: CASRERGGVKAQHF

v_call: TRBV10-1
j_call: TRBJ1-1
cdr3_aa: CASSETPEGGRYAFF

v_call: TRBV19
j_call: TRBJ2-2
cdr3_aa: CASSILFSLGQNTGELFF

v_call: TRBV9
j_call: TRBJ2-1
cdr3_aa: CASSSRDRGNNEQFF

v_call: TRBV14
j_call: TRBJ2-1
cdr3_aa: CASSLGPDRPFRNEQFF

v_call: TRBV27
j_call: TRBJ1-2
cdr3_aa: CASSNRDTVYGYTF

v_call: TRBV29-1
j_call: TRBJ1-3
cdr3_aa: CSVAGQVGGTIYF

v_call: TRBV5-8
j_call: TRBJ2-4
cdr3_aa: CASSGQAEAKNIQYF

v_call: TRBV5-4
j_call: TRBJ2-2
cdr3_aa: CASSLPGLAANTGELFF

v_call: TRBV7-9
j_call: TRBJ1-5
cdr3_aa: CASSPGGGGVQPQHF

v_call: TRBV3-1/TRBV3-2
j_call: TRBJ2-2
cdr3_aa: CASSLPWGTGATGELFF

v_call: TRBV2
j_call: TRBJ2-7
cdr3_aa: CASSDNSSGDEQYF

v_call: TRBV20-1
j_call: TRBJ1-5
cdr3_aa: CSASSPGLGNQPQHF

v_call: TRBV2
j_call: TRBJ1-2
cdr3_aa: CASSPFSSANYGYTF

v_call: TRBV9
j_call: TRBJ1-1
cdr3_aa: CASSGRGQTSNTEAFF

v_call: TRBV19
j_call: TRBJ2-3
cdr3_aa: CASSISRGTTSTDTQYF

v_call: TRBV21-1
j_call: TRBJ2-1
cdr3_aa: CASSKALHQGSNEQFF

v_call: TRBV19
j_call: TRBJ1-1
cdr3_aa: CASSIRGTGMFNTEAFF

v_call: TRBV7-3
j_call: TRBJ1-4
cdr3_aa: CASSRGLGEKLFF

v_call: TRBV29-1
j_call: TRBJ1-1
cdr3_aa: CSVGRGGAWTEAFF

v_call: TRBV3-1/TRBV3-2
j_call: TRBJ2-7
cdr3_aa: CASSPTSGTGREQYF

v_call: TRBV9
j_call: TRBJ2-1
cdr3_aa: CASSVGDSQVRNEQFF

v_call: TRBV2
j_call: TRBJ1-4
cdr3_aa: CASSVGRTNEKLFF

v_call: TRBV19
j_call: TRBJ1-4
cdr3_aa: CASSRGGNEKLFF

v_call: TRBV19
j_call: TRBJ1-1
cdr3_aa: CASSMTANTEAFF

v_call: TRBV10-3
j_call: TRBJ1-4
cdr3_aa: CAISESAQGREKLFF

v_call: TRBV6-5
j_call: TRBJ1-6
cdr3_aa: CASTRTDNSPLHF

v_call: TRBV11-2
j_call: TRBJ1-6
cdr3_aa: CASSLVPPGQGHSPLHF